The subject of this entry is one T cell receptor beta chain. This clone's antigen is unknown. There are no base qualities to consult, and no much larger clone falls within one base. Related transplant donors provided blood samples for TCR beta sequencing. Nuclei Lysis Solution was used to extract genomic DNA from fresh or cryopreserved unfractionated peripheral blood mononuclear cells. The data are from a study of T cell clonotyping in hematopoietic cell transplantation (dated by TCRdb to 2020 to 2023). General notes on the study: In the study, 135 blood samples were gathered from 35 to 45 consecutive transplant recipients and their related donors. Recruitment of patients ran from late 2015 to early 2017, and follow-up continued until late 2020 or until death. The investigation overall reported the following: Recipient TCR diversity fell after transplant, with pathologically expanded clonotypes rising progressively from day 30 to day 180. The sample size was limited, and because cells were not sorted, the contributions of CD4 and CD8 repertoires could not be separated. Overlap with donor repertoires was found for only a small fraction of recipient repertoires, with over 95% found to appear de novo at the given depth. Inverse Simpson Index values from donors and from recipients before transplant predicted broader TCR repertoire diversity after transplant.

With the immunoSEQ assay, which is a bias-controlled multiplex PCR relying on V- and J-specific primers, TCR beta CDR3 regions were amplified from genomic DNA. A second PCR step added a proprietary barcode and Illumina adapter sequences to the CDR3 amplicons. An Illumina MiSeq instrument was used to sequence the CDR3 libraries. Under the source paper's analysis protocol: Export and quality control were performed with immunoSEQ Analyzer 3.0, and downstream analyses were performed with R Bioconductor and Immunarch. Only productive rearrangements in the normalized downsampled data set were used to calculate repertoire metrics. In the normalized cohort, clonotypes with more than 5 templates were defined as pathologically expanded. Repertoire diversity was measured with the Inverse Simpson Index. To capture all clonotypes, the CMV-specificity analyses were run on the non-normalized data set. TCRdb's version of the immuneACCESS table is confined to in-frame rearrangements and falls short of the full clone set. An unresolved V gene accounts for under half of the shortfall where checked; the remainder is of unknown origin. Clone size and V and J calls were adopted from that table, with D and trimming inferred from the DNA. This sample lists around 17,000 clones; about 76% were detected once. The ten largest account for around 9.9% of the sample.

The CDR3 spans 15 residues, from the cysteine through the phenylalanine. Solely the CDR3 DNA is kept, with 45 bases framed from the first base. Looking up the germline V gene yields CDR1 SQVTM and CDR2 ANQGSEA. For this chain, trimming is 6 bases at the V end and 0 bases at the J end, and the number of junction bases without a gene match is 5. The TCR was taken from a woman aged 55-70 years in good health. Some clones in this sample may be carry-over from other donors' samples. The chain is assembled from TRBV29-1 and TRBJ2-1; the central 10 bases match TRBD2. Sequencing was performed on peripheral blood mononuclear cells. The CDR3 here reads CSVTGLANSYNEQFF. The DNA is TGCAGCGTCACGGGACTAGCGAACTCCTACAATGAGCAGTTCTTC.